These 11 T cell receptor beta chains share one sample of origin, sequenced in a study of T cell responses to AZD1222 COVID-19 vaccine. Produced via immunoSEQ multiplex PCR; TCRdb's table is partial and in-frame only. The sample yields roughly 120,000 clones, roughly nine tenths seen once. The sequencing here drew on peripheral blood, taken on day 0 of AZD1222 vaccination. The receptors were gathered from an adult in good health.

The chain employs TRBV10-2 and TRBJ2-2; TRBD2 matches at 7 bases. The V gene's germline CDR1 is WSHSY and CDR2 SAAADI. V shed 3 bases and J 4 bases; nucleotides not matched to a gene: 8. This CDR3 spans 16 amino acids. The CDR3 DNA reads as TGCGCCAGCAGTGAAGCAGGAGCGGGACCCACCGGGGAGCTGTTTTTT. As protein: CASSEAGAGPTGELFF.

This clone is a singleton in its sample. V usage is TRBV30 and J usage is TRBJ2-5; TRBD2 aligns across 8 bases. The CDR3 totals 13 residues. Germline trimming cut 2 bases from V and 2 bases from J; bases unmatched to any gene: 1. Looked up from germline, CDR1 is GTSNPN and CDR2 is SVGIG (reference sequence). The CDR3 coding sequence is TGTGCCTGGAGTAGCGGGGGACAAGAGACCCAGTACTTC. As protein: CAWSSGGQETQYF. The full variable domain, with the rest looked up from reference TRBV30 and TRBJ2-5, is SQTIHQWPATLVQPVGSPLSLECTVEGTSNPNLYWYRQAAGRGLQLLFYSVGIGQISSEVPQNLSASRPQDRQFILSSKKLLLSDSGFYLCAWSSGGQETQYFGPGTRLLVL.

This clone occurred once. For the CDR3, the DNA is TGTGCCAGCAGTGCCCTAAATCCTAGGAGCTCCTACAATGAGCAGTTCTTC. As protein: CASSALNPRSSYNEQFF. The chain employs TRBV2 and TRBJ2-1; D remains unclear. From germline, CDR1 is SNHLY and CDR2 FYNNEI. This CDR3 contains 17 residues. V lost 4 bases to trimming and J lost 0 bases, with 16 bases between them.

This clone has a handful of counts. CDR3 sequence: CASSLHPGQGSEQYF. In nucleotides, the CDR3 is TGCGCCAGCAGCTTACACCCGGGACAGGGGTCCGAGCAGTACTTC. The chain carries TRBV5-1 and TRBJ2-7; 10 bases are a match to TRBD1. The germline V gene has CDR1 SGHRS and CDR2 YFSETQ. Trimming cost V 2 bases and J 6 bases; bases outside gene matches: 8. The CDR3 spans 15 residues.

The rearrangement uses TRBV16 and TRBJ1-5; D not resolved. The germline V gene encodes CDR1 KGHSY and CDR2 FQNENV. The CDR3 runs to 12 residues. Trimming left V 3 bases short and J 7 bases short, with 7 bases between. For the CDR3, the DNA is TGTGCCAGCAGCCATGGACCCCAGCCCCAGCATTTT. As protein: CASSHGPQPQHF.

The chain carries TRBV10-3 and TRBJ1-4, with 7 bases fitting TRBD1. V trimming: 4 bases; J trimming: 4 bases; junction bases outside the gene matches: 0. This CDR3 is 13 amino acids long. The V gene's germline CDR1 is ENHRY and CDR2 SYGVKD. The CDR3 DNA is TGTGCCATCAGTGCAGGGGGTAATGAAAAACTGTTTTTT. This codes for CAISAGGNEKLFF.

The chain uses TRBV9 and TRBJ2-2; the D is unclear. CDR1 is SGDLS, CDR2 YYNGEE, per germline. The CDR3 consists of 12 residues. V lost 2 bases, J lost 2 bases, and 1 base lay in between. The CDR3 DNA is TGTGCCAGCAGCGTCAACACCGGGGAGCTGTTTTTT. This encodes CASSVNTGELFF.

The J gene is TRBJ2-5, the V gene TRBV7-2, with D perhaps assigned TRBD1 or TRBD2 (5 bases each). The germline CDR1 and CDR2 sequences are SGHTA and FQGNSA. This CDR3 region has 15 residues. V lost 5 bases and J 2 bases, leaving 15 bases between the germline ends. The CDR3 spells CASSPVRGGQETQYF. CDR3 DNA sequence: TGTGCCAGCAGCCCTGTGAGGGGTGGACAAGAGACCCAGTACTTC. The full variable domain, with the rest looked up from reference TRBV7-2 and TRBJ2-5, is GAGVSQSPSNKVTEKGKDVELRCDPISGHTALYWYRQSLGQGLEFLIYFQGNSAPDKSGLPSDRFSAERTGGSVSTLTIQRTQQEDSAVYLCASSPVRGGQETQYFGPGTRLLVL.

The V and J genes are TRBV3-1 (or the pseudogene TRBV3-2) and TRBJ2-2; D is unresolved. CDR1 is LGHDT and CDR2 is YNNKEL in the germline V gene (reference sequence). V gave up 3 bases and J gave up 6 bases, with 11 bases separating them. The CDR3 covers 14 residues. CDR3 amino acids: CASSQLGFAGELFF. DNA of the CDR3: TGTGCCAGCAGCCAGCTAGGGTTCGCCGGGGAGCTGTTTTTT.

This clone has more than one count but fewer than ten. The chain has TRBV5-5 and TRBJ2-2, with 7 bases that match TRBD1. There are 16 residues in the CDR3. Germline V gene data show CDR1 as SGHKS and CDR2 as YYEKEE (reference sequence). V dropped 2 bases and J dropped 7; count of bases not matched to a gene: 11. The CDR3 nucleotides are TGTGCCAGCAGCTTTAAAACAGGGGAACGGGACGGGGAGCTGTTTTTT. Residues: CASSFKTGERDGELFF.

The chain joins TRBV15 to TRBJ2-1; 7 nucleotides line up with TRBD1. The CDR3 loop spans 16 amino acids. V dropped 3 bases and J dropped 4; count of bases not matched to a gene: 9. Germline CDR1 LNHNV, CDR2 YYDKDF (reference sequence). CDR3 sequence (DNA): TGTGCCACCAGCAGGGAGACAGGGACGGTTTACAATGAGCAGTTCTTC. It translates to CATSRETGTVYNEQFF.